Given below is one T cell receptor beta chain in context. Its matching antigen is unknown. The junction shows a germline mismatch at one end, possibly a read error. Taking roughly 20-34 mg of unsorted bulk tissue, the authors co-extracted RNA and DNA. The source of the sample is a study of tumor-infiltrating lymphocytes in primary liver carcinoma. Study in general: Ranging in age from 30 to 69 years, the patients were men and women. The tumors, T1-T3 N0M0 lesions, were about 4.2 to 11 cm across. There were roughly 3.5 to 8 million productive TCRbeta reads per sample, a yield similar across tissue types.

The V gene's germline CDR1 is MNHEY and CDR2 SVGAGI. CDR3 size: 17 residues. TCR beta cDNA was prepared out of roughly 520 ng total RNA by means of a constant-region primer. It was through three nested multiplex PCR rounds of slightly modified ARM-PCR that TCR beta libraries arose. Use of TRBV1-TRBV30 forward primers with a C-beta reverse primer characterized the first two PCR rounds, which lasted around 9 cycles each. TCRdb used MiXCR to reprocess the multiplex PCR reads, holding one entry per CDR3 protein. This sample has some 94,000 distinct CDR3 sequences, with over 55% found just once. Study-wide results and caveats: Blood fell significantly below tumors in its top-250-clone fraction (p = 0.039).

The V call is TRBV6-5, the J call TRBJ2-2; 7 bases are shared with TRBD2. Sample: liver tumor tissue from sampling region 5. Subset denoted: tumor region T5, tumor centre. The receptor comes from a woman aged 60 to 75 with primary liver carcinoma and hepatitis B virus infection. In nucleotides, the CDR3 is TGTGCCAGCAGTTACTCTCCGACTAGCCTAAACATCGGGGAGTTGTTTTTT. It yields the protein CASSYSPTSLNIGELFF.